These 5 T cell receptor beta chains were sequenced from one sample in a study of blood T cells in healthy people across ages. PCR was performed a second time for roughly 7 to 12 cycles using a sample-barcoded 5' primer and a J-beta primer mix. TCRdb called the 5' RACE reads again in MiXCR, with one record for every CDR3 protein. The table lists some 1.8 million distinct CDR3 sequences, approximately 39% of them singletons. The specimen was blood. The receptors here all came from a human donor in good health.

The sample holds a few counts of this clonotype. In nucleotides, the CDR3 is TGTGCCAGCAGCCAACCTTACAGGGGGTCCTACAATGAGCAGTTCTTC. Residues: CASSQPYRGSYNEQFF. The V gene is TRBV3-1, the J gene TRBJ2-1, with 8 bases lining up with TRBD1. V gave up 2 bases and J gave up 1 base; unmatched junction bases: 4. Germline lookup yields CDR1 LGHDT and CDR2 YNNKEL (reference sequence). CDR3 size: 16 residues.

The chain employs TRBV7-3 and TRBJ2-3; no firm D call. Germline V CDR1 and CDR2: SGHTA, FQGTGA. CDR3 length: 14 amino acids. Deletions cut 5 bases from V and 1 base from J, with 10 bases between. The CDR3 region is CASSKTSRTDTQYF. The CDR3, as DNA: TGTGCCAGCAGCAAAACCTCCCGCACAGATACGCAGTATTTT. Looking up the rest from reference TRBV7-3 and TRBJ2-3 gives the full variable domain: GAGVSQTPSNKVTEKGKYVELRCDPISGHTALYWYRQSLGQGPEFLIYFQGTGAADDSGLPNDRFFAVRPEGSVSTLKIQRTERGDSAVYLCASSKTSRTDTQYFGPGTRLTVL.

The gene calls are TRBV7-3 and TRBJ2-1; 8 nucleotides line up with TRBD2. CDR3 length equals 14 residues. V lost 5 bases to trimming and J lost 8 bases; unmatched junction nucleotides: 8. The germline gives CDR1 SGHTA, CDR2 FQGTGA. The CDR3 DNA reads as TGTGCCAGCAGCCCTTTAGGACTAGCTGATGAGCAGTTCTTC. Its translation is CASSPLGLADEQFF.

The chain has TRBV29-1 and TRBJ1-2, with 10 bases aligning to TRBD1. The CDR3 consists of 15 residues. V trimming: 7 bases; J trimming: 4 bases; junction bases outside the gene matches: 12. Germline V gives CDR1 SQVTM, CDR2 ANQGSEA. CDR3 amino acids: CSARPGQGTTYGYTF. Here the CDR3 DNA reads TGCAGCGCCCGTCCGGGACAGGGGACAACCTATGGCTACACCTTC.

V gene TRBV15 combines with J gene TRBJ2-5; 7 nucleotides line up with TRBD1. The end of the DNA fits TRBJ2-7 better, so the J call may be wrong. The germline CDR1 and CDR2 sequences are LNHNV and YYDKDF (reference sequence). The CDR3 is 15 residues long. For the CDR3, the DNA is TGTGCCACCAGCAGAATCCGGGACAGCGGCTACGAGCAGTACTTC. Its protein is CATSRIRDSGYEQYF.